This TCR beta chain comes out of a study of blood T cell repertoires in COVID-19. Per the original methods: For nucleated cells, counts were estimated from reference gene primer amplification. Method: immunoSEQ multiplex PCR; TCRdb's copy keeps in-frame clones and lacks some. The DNA was the basis for D and trimming; V, J and clone size are from that table. The sample includes around 160,000 clones, around 81% of them seen just once. This CDR3 has 16 residues. With V trimmed by 4 bases and J by 8 bases, 8 bases remained unmatched. Germline-derived CDR1 and CDR2 are SGHTA and FQGNSA. Sequenced sample: peripheral blood. This chain uses TRBV7-2 with TRBJ2-1; 13 bases match TRBD2. The receptor's source is a woman in her 40s with active or convalescent COVID-19. The CDR3 reads CASSSRGTSGKDEQFF. The CDR3 bases are TGTGCCAGCAGCTCCCGAGGGACTAGCGGGAAGGATGAGCAGTTCTTC.